A single T cell receptor beta chain is shown here with its context. Its antigen is as yet unknown. Only in-frame clones appear in the TCRdb table, and some are missing; sequencing was by immunoSEQ multiplex PCR. There are approximately 640,000 clones in the sample; approximately 79% occur only once, and under 2% lies in the top ten. This specimen comes from a study of shared clonotypes between healthy human individuals. General study findings and limits: Memory subsets generally showed lower estimated richness than naive subsets.

There are 16 residues in the CDR3. Trimming stripped 4 bases from V and 0 bases from J, with 16 bases between. The germline CDR1 and CDR2 sequences are LNHDA and SQIVND (reference sequence). The chain uses TRBV19 and TRBJ2-7; either TRBD1 or TRBD2 may supply D (6 bases each). The sequenced sample consisted of memory CD4+ T cells sorted from blood. Subset defined: CD45RA-negative fraction. The sequence came from a woman aged 25-40 years in good health. CDR3 amino acids: CASSTPRRGSSYEQYF. The CDR3 nucleotides read TGTGCCAGTAGTACGCCCCGGAGGGGGAGCTCCTACGAGCAGTACTTC.